What follows are 30 T cell receptor beta chains derived from one specimen sequenced in a study of blood T cell repertoires in COVID-19 (dated by TCRdb to about 2020). Library construction relied on the immunoSEQ multiplex PCR assay. In TCRdb, the immuneACCESS table is reduced to in-frame sequences with V and J assigned. These tables do not hold every clone; where another copy was compared, an unresolved V gene accounts for under half, and the others remain unexplained. A total of around 270,000 clones appear in this sample, about 90% of them only once. The ten biggest clones cover approximately 2.2% of the sample. The sequenced sample consisted of peripheral blood. The receptors originated from a woman in her fifties or sixties with acute or convalescent COVID-19.

In its sample, this clone was seen once. This rearrangement joins TRBV7-3 to TRBJ2-2, with 11 nucleotides matching TRBD2. Germline lookup yields CDR1 SGHTA and CDR2 FQGTGA. Unmatched junction bases numbered 13, after V lost 5 bases and J lost 5 bases. The CDR3 contains 18 residues. The CDR3 DNA is TGTGCCAGCAGCGTCAACTTGGGACTAGCGGCGGGTACCGGGGAGCTGTTTTTT. Protein product: CASSVNLGLAAGTGELFF.

J is TRBJ2-1 and V is TRBV7-9; 11 bases fit TRBD2. V lost 1 base to trimming and J lost 4 bases; unmatched junction nucleotides: 6. This CDR3 contains 17 residues. Germline V gene lookup returns CDR1 SEHNR and CDR2 FQNEAQ (reference sequence). CDR3 DNA: TGTGCCAGCAGCTTAGTCGCTAGCGGGAGGACTTACAATGAGCAGTTCTTC. Amino acids: CASSLVASGRTYNEQFF.

The chain uses TRBV6-5 and TRBJ2-7; the D gene is possibly TRBD1 (5 bases). The CDR3 sequence is 14 residues long. Trimming removed 2 bases at V and 3 bases at J, with 11 bases between. From germline, CDR1 is MNHEY and CDR2 SVGAGI. CDR3 sequence (DNA): TGTGCCAGCAGTTACAACCGACAGAGCTACGAGCAGTACTTC. This sequence encodes CASSYNRQSYEQYF.

This chain joins TRBV7-2 and TRBJ1-1; possible D gene TRBD1, 5 bases. The V gene lost 5 bases and the J gene lost 7 bases, with 14 bases spanning the gap. Germline CDR1 reads SGHTA; CDR2 reads FQGNSA. This CDR3 spans 13 amino acids. The CDR3 DNA sequence: TGTGCCAGCAGCCTGATCCGGGGGAGTGAAGCTTTCTTT. It encodes CASSLIRGSEAFF.

As DNA, the CDR3 is TGTGCCAGCAGCTGGAACGGGGGATACGAGACCCAGTACTTC. Translating it yields CASSWNGGYETQYF. The chain carries TRBV7-9 and TRBJ2-5; D is perhaps TRBD2 (6 bases). Germline-derived CDR1 and CDR2 are SEHNR and FQNEAQ (reference sequence). The CDR3 extends over 14 amino acids. The V end was cut by 4 bases, the J end by 5 bases, with 14 bases between. Drawing the rest from reference TRBV7-9 and TRBJ2-5, the complete variable domain is DTGVSQNPRHKITKRGQNVTFRCDPISEHNRLYWYRQTLGQGPEFLTYFQNEAQLEKSRLLSDRFSAERPKGSFSTLEIQRTEQGDSAMYLCASSWNGGYETQYFGPGTRLLVL.

The chain combines TRBV9 with TRBJ2-5; D call uncertain. V dropped 0 bases and J dropped 3 bases, with 6 bases sitting between them. This CDR3 has 13 residues. CDR1 is SGDLS and CDR2 is YYNGEE in the germline V gene. The CDR3 coding sequence is TGTGCCAGCAGCGTAGGCGAGGAAGAGACCCAGTACTTC. Residues: CASSVGEEETQYF.

V gene TRBV19 combines with J gene TRBJ2-2, with 8 bases matching TRBD1. There are 13 residues in the CDR3. V lost 5 bases, J lost 6 bases, and 2 bases stayed unmatched. Germline CDR1 reads LNHDA; CDR2 reads SQIVND (reference sequence). The CDR3, as DNA: TGTGCCAGTAGTGTACAGGGGGCCGGGGAGCTGTTTTTT. Its protein product is CASSVQGAGELFF.

The chain uses TRBV19 and TRBJ1-5; 8 bases fit TRBD1. Germline CDR1 reads LNHDA; CDR2 reads SQIVND (reference sequence). CDR3 length: 18 residues. After removal of 3 bases from V and 4 bases from J, the junction contained 14 bases not matched to a gene. DNA for the CDR3: TGTGCCAGTAGTATTCGGGGACAGGTTGGCGGCATAAATCAGCCCCAGCATTTT. It translates to CASSIRGQVGGINQPQHF. Combining the CDR3 with reference TRBV19 and TRBJ1-5 gives the whole variable domain DGGITQSPKYLFRKEGQNVTLSCEQNLNHDAMYWYRQDPGQGLRLIYYSQIVNDFQKGDIAEGYSVSREKKESFPLTVTSAQKNPTAFYLCASSIRGQVGGINQPQHFGDGTRLSIL.

This chain uses TRBV6-2 or TRBV6-3 with TRBJ2-1; TRBD1 is a possible D gene (5 bases). From germline, CDR1 is MNHEY and CDR2 SVGEGT. There are 13 residues in the CDR3. Trimming removed 2 bases from V and 3 bases from J, with 5 bases in between. CDR3 sequence (DNA): TGTGCCAGCAGTTACGACAGCTACAATGAGCAGTTCTTC. It specifies CASSYDSYNEQFF.

This chain joins TRBV13 and TRBJ1-5; tentative D call: TRBD1 (5 bases). V shed 6 bases and J shed 6 bases, with 9 bases lying between them. This CDR3 region has 12 residues. Germline lookup yields CDR1 PRHDT and CDR2 FYEKMQ (reference sequence). CDR3 sequence reads: CASRRGGQPQHF. DNA of the CDR3: TGTGCCAGCAGGCGGGGCGGTCAGCCCCAGCATTTT.

The DNA for the CDR3 is TGTGCCACCAGTGATTTTCCACCCAGGGGCCTTGAGCAGTTCTTC. Its protein is CATSDFPPRGLEQFF. The rearrangement links TRBV24-1 to TRBJ2-1; D may be TRBD1 (6 bases). Germline V gives CDR1 KGHDR, CDR2 SFDVKD. The length of the CDR3 is 15 residues. V was clipped by 1 base and J by 9 bases, with 15 bases between them.

This clone was seen just once. The chain links TRBV4-3 to TRBJ2-3; the match to TRBD2 covers 7 bases. J gave up 6 bases and V 0 bases, and 15 bases lay outside the gene matches. Germline CDR1 LGHNA, CDR2 YSLEER. CDR3 size: 18 residues. CDR3 nucleotide sequence: TGCGCCAGCAGCCAAGATATGGGGCGGGAGTGGTTTCAGGATACGCAGTATTTT. This encodes CASSQDMGREWFQDTQYF.

The genes are TRBV28 and TRBJ2-7, with TRBD2 as a possible D gene (6 bases). The V and J ends lost 6 bases and 6 bases respectively, with 12 bases between them. The CDR3 runs 12 residues. Germline V lookup: CDR1 MDHEN, CDR2 SYDVKM. Written as DNA, the CDR3 is TGTGCCAGCAGCCTGTGGAGGGGCGAGCAGTACTTC. This encodes CASSLWRGEQYF.

This chain connects TRBV9 to TRBJ2-3; D is undetermined. The CDR3 has 14 amino acids. Deletions cut 0 bases from V and 2 bases from J, with 7 bases between. CDR1 is SGDLS, CDR2 YYNGEE, per germline. This CDR3 reads CASSVGGYTDTQYF. The CDR3 bases are TGTGCCAGCAGCGTAGGAGGATACACAGATACGCAGTATTTT.

The V gene is TRBV6-5, the J gene TRBJ2-1, with 8 nucleotides matching TRBD2. The CDR3 runs to 15 residues. The germline gives CDR1 MNHEY, CDR2 SVGAGI. V shed 6 bases and J 5 bases; nucleotides not matched to a gene: 9. The CDR3 DNA reads as TGTGCCAGCAGATCCCGGGGGGGACCGCACAATGAGCAGTTCTTC. It specifies CASRSRGGPHNEQFF.

V and J are TRBV5-6 and TRBJ1-1; 10 bases line up with TRBD1. Germline V CDR1 and CDR2: SGHDT, YYEEEE. J gave up 1 base and V 3 bases, and 6 bases lay outside the gene matches. The CDR3 runs to 16 residues. The CDR3 sequence: CASSWGQGRGNTEAFF. DNA of the CDR3: TGTGCCAGCAGCTGGGGACAGGGGCGCGGGAACACTGAAGCTTTCTTT.

The chain employs TRBV5-8 and TRBJ1-1; D not resolved. The ends were cut back, 4 bases at V and 6 bases at J, with 13 bases in the middle. The CDR3 length is 13 residues. Germline CDR1 reads SGHTS; CDR2 reads YDEGEE. CDR3 loop: CASSPRNSPEAFF. The CDR3 DNA reads TGTGCCAGCAGCCCCAGGAATAGTCCTGAAGCTTTCTTT.

The chain joins TRBV12-3 or TRBV12-4 to TRBJ2-1; D remains unclear. Between the trimmed V and J ends, which lost 5 bases and 9 bases, there was a span of 14 bases. This CDR3 has 13 amino acids. DNA of the CDR3: TGTGCCAGCAGTCCTACTCGAGCTACTGAGCAGTTCTTC. Amino acid sequence: CASSPTRATEQFF.

This chain links TRBV9 with TRBJ2-1; TRBD1 matches at 7 bases. CDR1 is SGDLS, CDR2 YYNGEE, per germline. After removal of 3 bases from V and 6 bases from J, the junction contained 3 bases not matched to a gene. The CDR3 consists of 13 residues. The CDR3 region has the DNA TGTGCCAGCAGCGAGGGGGCGGGCAATGAGCAGTTCTTC. Its translation is CASSEGAGNEQFF.

V gene TRBV5-1 combines with J gene TRBJ1-1, with 9 bases matching TRBD1. The CDR3 extends over 18 amino acids. After removal of 0 bases from V and 0 bases from J, the junction contained 9 bases not matched to a gene. From germline, CDR1 is SGHRS and CDR2 YFSETQ. CDR3 bases: TGCGCCAGCAGCTTGGATTTGGACAGGGGCGTTATGAACACTGAAGCTTTCTTT. Its translation is CASSLDLDRGVMNTEAFF.

The chain joins TRBV24-1 to TRBJ2-2; the match to TRBD1 covers 11 bases. CDR1 and CDR2 from the germline V gene are KGHDR and SFDVKD. CDR3 length equals 16 residues. The V and J ends lost 4 bases and 6 bases, in that order; junction bases with no gene match: 6. In DNA form, the CDR3 reads TGTGCCACCAGTGACTGGACAGGGGGCGCCTCCGGGGAGCTGTTTTTT. Amino acid sequence: CATSDWTGGASGELFF.

V gene TRBV7-3 combines with J gene TRBJ2-1; D possibly corresponds to TRBD1 (5 bases). The CDR3 has 12 residues. Germline V gene lookup returns CDR1 SGHTA and CDR2 FQGTGA. Trimming removed 5 bases at V and 8 bases at J, with 10 bases between. CDR3 bases: TGTGCCAGCAGCCCCGACAGACATGAGCAGTTCTTC. Its translation is CASSPDRHEQFF.

The rearrangement uses TRBV5-1 and TRBJ1-1; D gene unclear. V was cut by 0 bases and J by 7 bases, with 10 bases left in between. Germline assignment: CDR1 SGHRS and CDR2 YFSETQ. The CDR3 consists of 13 residues. CDR3 in amino acids: CASSLGSQLEAFF. CDR3 nucleotides: TGCGCCAGCAGCTTGGGATCACAGCTTGAAGCTTTCTTT. Full variable domain (remainder filled in from reference TRBV5-1 and TRBJ1-1): KAGVTQTPRYLIKTRGQQVTLSCSPISGHRSVSWYQQTPGQGLQFLFEYFSETQRNKGNFPGRFSGRQFSNSRSEMNVSTLELGDSALYLCASSLGSQLEAFFGQGTRLTVV.

The chain links TRBV5-3 to TRBJ2-1; maybe TRBD2 (5 bases). TRBV5-3 is an ORF, and what it does is uncertain. The CDR3 runs 15 residues. Trimming shortened V by 4 bases and J by 10 bases, and 21 bases separated the two germline ends. CDR3 sequence: CARSQNCRGKWEQFF. Written as DNA, the CDR3 is TGTGCCAGAAGCCAAAACTGCCGAGGGAAATGGGAGCAGTTCTTC.

This chain links TRBV9 with TRBJ2-5; maybe TRBD2 (5 bases). Trimming removed 0 bases at V and 5 bases at J, with 14 bases between. Germline CDR1 is SGDLS and CDR2 is YYNGEE. This CDR3 has 15 amino acids. CDR3 protein: CASSVATVRGETQYF. DNA for the CDR3: TGTGCCAGCAGCGTAGCTACAGTGCGCGGGGAGACCCAGTACTTC. Based on the CDR3 plus reference TRBV9 and TRBJ2-5, the full variable domain is DSGVTQTPKHLITATGQRVTLRCSPRSGDLSVYWYQQSLDQGLQFLIQYYNGEERAKGNILERFSAQQFPDLHSELNLSSLELGDSALYFCASSVATVRGETQYFGPGTRLLVL.

J is TRBJ2-4 and V is TRBV28; tentative D call: TRBD1 (6 bases). Germline V CDR1 and CDR2: MDHEN, SYDVKM. The V end lost 6 bases, the J end lost 9 bases, and 15 bases lay between the germline ends. The CDR3 is 13 amino acids. CDR3: CASSLTQGTIQYF. CDR3 nucleotides: TGTGCCAGCAGCCTTACACAGGGTACCATTCAGTACTTC.

V usage is TRBV14 and J usage is TRBJ1-6, with a weak D call TRBD1 (6 bases). The V gene lost 1 base and the J gene lost 6 bases, with 10 bases spanning the gap. The CDR3 is made up of 15 amino acids. Germline V gene sequence: CDR1 SGHDN, CDR2 FVKESK. The chain's CDR3 is CASSQGGRGNSPLHF. DNA of the CDR3: TGTGCCAGCAGCCAAGGGGGCAGGGGTAATTCACCCCTCCACTTT.

The table lists this clone with a few counts. The chain links TRBV7-6 to TRBJ2-1; possible D gene TRBD2, 7 bases. Germline V lookup: CDR1 SGHVS, CDR2 FNYEAQ. This CDR3 spans 15 amino acids. V lost 5 bases and J 10 bases, leaving 21 bases between the germline ends. The chain's CDR3 is CASSRGVAGAGEQFF. The CDR3 DNA sequence: TGTGCCAGCAGCCGCGGCGTGGCGGGGGCCGGAGAGCAGTTCTTC. Variable domain in full (rest from reference TRBV7-6 and TRBJ2-1): GAGVSQSPRYKVTKRGQDVALRCDPISGHVSLYWYRQALGQGPEFLTYFNYEAQQDKSGLPNDRFSAERPEGSISTLTIQRTEQRDSAMYRCASSRGVAGAGEQFFGPGTRLTVL.

The gene calls are TRBV25-1 and TRBJ2-1; 9 bases agree with TRBD2. From germline, CDR1 is MGHDK and CDR2 SYGVNS. The CDR3 loop spans 14 amino acids. Trimming removed 4 bases from V and 8 bases from J; junction bases left unmatched: 6. CDR3 DNA sequence: TGTGCCAGCAGTGGCAGCGGGAGGACCGATGAGCAGTTCTTC. This encodes CASSGSGRTDEQFF.

The chain recombines TRBV29-1 with TRBJ2-3; D is possibly TRBD2 (6 bases). Germline CDR1 is SQVTM and CDR2 is ANQGSEA. The CDR3 loop spans 15 amino acids. V was cut by 0 bases and J by 8 bases, with 18 bases left in between. The CDR3 DNA follows: TGCAGCGTTGAAGAAGGAGCGGGTGACCTCGCTACGCAGTATTTT. It is translated as CSVEEGAGDLATQYF.